This TCR beta chain was obtained from a study of T cells expressing NK-cell markers. At the level of the study: The study drew TCR beta repertoires from sorted CD3+CD56+NKG2C+, CD3+CD56+NKG2C- and CD3+CD56-NKG2C+ T cells. Overall study results and limits: In about six donors, dominant NKG2C+ clonotypes were about 1.0-7.5% of CD8+ T cells. It remained uncertain whether the expanded NKG2C+ T cell clones were specific for HCMV antigens.

Template switching by 5'RACE with UMIs generated the TCR beta cDNA. TCRdb re-called the 5' RACE reads and catalogs CDR3 proteins one per entry, DNA excluded. In all, the sample yields about 160,000 distinct CDR3 sequences. For this clonotype: The target antigen is unknown.

Looked up from germline, CDR1 is MNHNS and CDR2 is SASEGT. The CDR3 spans 18 residues. The specimen sequenced was blood T cells: a sorted CD56 or NKG2C T cell subset, CD4+ or CD8+ T cells, or bulk PBMC T cells (not recorded which). The clonotype originates from a man aged 18-75 years in good health. This chain joins TRBV6-1 and TRBJ2-4; TCRdb's D gene call, TRBD1, goes unchecked for lack of DNA. CDR3 sequence: CASSEESGGVWVKNIQYF.